This is a list of T cell receptor beta chains from one sample in a study of T cells after somatic rescue of genetic block. Profiled with immunoSEQ multiplex PCR; TCRdb holds only in-frame clones, not every one. The sample lists 13,000 or so clones; roughly 73% were seen once. Sequenced: peripheral blood mononuclear cells (PBMCs). All receptors derive from a boy aged 5-17 years. CDR3s include the opening cysteine and the closing phenylalanine or tryptophan. The order of the fields is V gene, CDR3 length, D gene, J gene, clone size, CDR3 DNA, CDR3 protein. D genes are given only for firm matches. Size values are once, few and many counts, or a class for expanded clones, and some rows have none.

TRBV29-1	13	TRBD1	TRBJ1-1	few	TGCAGCATTAGACAGGGGTCGAACACTGAAGCTTTCTTT	CSIRQGSNTEAFF
TRBV23-1	15	NA	TRBJ2-2	NA	TGCGCCAGCAGTCAATGCCCCGGACCGGTCGGGGAGCTGTTTTTT	CASSQCPGPVGELFF
TRBV6-5	15	NA	TRBJ2-3	few	TGTGCCAGCAGTTACTCCCTTCGGGGGCTTGATACGCAGTATTTT	CASSYSLRGLDTQYF
TRBV5-6	16	TRBD2	TRBJ2-5	NA	TGTGCCAGCAGCTCCGGGACTAGCGGGAGTAGAAAGACCCAGTACTTC	CASSSGTSGSRKTQYF
TRBV2	16	NA	TRBJ1-5	NA	TGTGCCAGCAGGGATAAAACAGGGACGAGCAATCAGCCCCAGCATTTT	CASRDKTGTSNQPQHF
TRBV14	13	TRBD2	TRBJ2-7	few	TGTGCCAGCAGCCCTTCTGGCGGGAGCGGGCAGTACTTC	CASSPSGGSGQYF
TRBV12-5	13	TRBD1	TRBJ1-2	once	TGTGCTAGTGGTTTGCCAGGGGGCCATGGCTACACCTTC	CASGLPGGHGYTF
TRBV19	16	NA	TRBJ2-5	once	TGTGCCAGTAGTATAACGGTCCAGCCGCGAGTGGAGACCCAGTACTTC	CASSITVQPRVETQYF
TRBV11-2	13	NA	TRBJ1-2	once	TGTGCCAGCAGCTTGACAGCTAACTATGGCTACACCTTC	CASSLTANYGYTF
TRBV6-5	14	NA	TRBJ1-4	NA	TGTGCCAGCCGTCTCCTGGGGGCAAAGGAAAAACTGTTTTTT	CASRLLGAKEKLFF
TRBV7-9	18	TRBD1	TRBJ1-1	NA	TGTGCCAGCAGCTTAGGCCTGGCAGGGGGCCGGGAGGGGACTGAAGCTTTCTTT	CASSLGLAGGREGTEAFF
TRBV28	15	NA	TRBJ1-5	once	TGTGCCAGCAGTCCCCTTTGGGGGACCGTTCAGCCCCAGCATTTT	CASSPLWGTVQPQHF
TRBV7-9	15	TRBD2	TRBJ2-1	NA	TGTGCCAGCAGCTTAGTGCGGGAGAGGATCAATGAGCAGTTCTTC	CASSLVRERINEQFF
TRBV7-3	15	TRBD1	TRBJ2-2	NA	TGTGCCAGCAGCCACAATACAGGGGCGACCGGGGAGCTGTTTTTT	CASSHNTGATGELFF
TRBV6-5	13	NA	TRBJ1-5	NA	TGTGCCAGCAGCCGACAGGTCAATCAGCCCCAGCATTTT	CASSRQVNQPQHF
TRBV7-2	12	NA	TRBJ2-7	few	TGTGCCAGCAGCCGCTCCTCCTACGAGCAGTACTTC	CASSRSSYEQYF
TRBV18	15	TRBD2	TRBJ2-1	NA	TGTGCCAGCTCACCTAGCGGGGTTTCCTACAATGAGCAGTTCTTC	CASSPSGVSYNEQFF
TRBV14	16	TRBD1	TRBJ2-4	few	TGTGCCAGCAGCCAGGGACAGGGGAGATCCAAAAACATTCAGTACTTC	CASSQGQGRSKNIQYF
TRBV7-9	13	NA	TRBJ1-2	once	TGTGCCAGCAGCTTAAAGTCAAACTATGGCTACACCTTC	CASSLKSNYGYTF
TRBV18	18	TRBD1	TRBJ2-2	NA	TGTGCCAGCTCACCACTCTCAATGGGGACAGGGAACACCGGGGAGCTGTTTTTT	CASSPLSMGTGNTGELFF
TRBV14	14	NA	TRBJ1-2	NA	TGTGCCAGCAGCCAAGCCTACAGGGCGGATGGCTACACCTTC	CASSQAYRADGYTF
TRBV11-2	16	NA	TRBJ2-6	NA	TGTGCCAGCAGCTTAGGCGGGACAAGTGGGGCCAACGTCCTGACTTTC	CASSLGGTSGANVLTF
TRBV5-4	17	NA	TRBJ1-6	NA	TGTGCCAGCAGCTTCACAGGGCTTAGCTCCTATAATTCACCCCTCCACTTT	CASSFTGLSSYNSPLHF
TRBV19	15	TRBD1	TRBJ1-1	NA	TGTGCCAGTAGTATAGGGGGACAGGGAAGCACTGAAGCTTTCTTT	CASSIGGQGSTEAFF
TRBV7-9	17	TRBD1	TRBJ1-1	NA	TGTGCCAGCAGCCCATACAGGGGGGGTGTAATGAACACTGAAGCTTTCTTT	CASSPYRGGVMNTEAFF
TRBV18	15	NA	TRBJ1-2	NA	TGTGCCAGCTCACTCATGGGTCAGGGTAAAGATGGCTACACCTTC	CASSLMGQGKDGYTF
TRBV7-8	15	NA	TRBJ1-3	NA	TGTGCCAGCAGCTTAGATTCCTACTCTGGAAACACCATATATTTT	CASSLDSYSGNTIYF
TRBV28	17	TRBD1	TRBJ1-2	NA	TGTGCCAGCAGTTTAACCGGGACAGGGAACCGACATCATGGCTACACCTTC	CASSLTGTGNRHHGYTF
TRBV6-7	12	NA	TRBJ1-6	NA	TGTGCCAGCAGTTGGAAGGATTCACCCCTCCACTTT	CASSWKDSPLHF
TRBV7-2	17	TRBD2	TRBJ2-3	NA	TGTGCCAGCAGCTTAGCAGGACTAGCGGGAGGAAAAGATACGCAGTATTTT	CASSLAGLAGGKDTQYF
TRBV5-6	13	TRBD1	TRBJ2-5	NA	TGTGCCAGCAGGTTGGGACAGGGAGAGACCCAGTACTTC	CASRLGQGETQYF
TRBV6-5	15	NA	TRBJ1-2	NA	TGTGCCAGCAGTTACTCGGGAAGGGGATCCAGTGGCTACACCTTC	CASSYSGRGSSGYTF
TRBV5-1	15	NA	TRBJ2-3	once	TGCGCCAGCAGCTTGTTAGGAGGGTTCACAGATACGCAGTATTTT	CASSLLGGFTDTQYF
TRBV7-2	14	TRBD2	TRBJ2-7	NA	TGTGCCAGCAGCTATAGACTAGCGTCCCACGAGCAGTACTTC	CASSYRLASHEQYF
TRBV5-6	15	TRBD2	TRBJ2-5	NA	TGTGCCAGCAGCTGGGGAGCGGGAGGTGGGGAGACCCAGTACTTC	CASSWGAGGGETQYF
TRBV19	13	NA	TRBJ2-1	NA	TGTGCCAGTAGTATTGGCCGAGACAATGAGCAGTTCTTC	CASSIGRDNEQFF
TRBV5-1	15	TRBD1	TRBJ1-2	NA	TGCGCCAGCAGCTACCGGACAGGGTCTAACTATGGCTACACCTTC	CASSYRTGSNYGYTF
TRBV10-3	15	NA	TRBJ2-1	once	TGTGCCATCAGTGTCAGCGCAGGGGGAGGAAATGAGCAGTTCTTC	CAISVSAGGGNEQFF
TRBV7-9	14	NA	TRBJ1-2	NA	TGTGCCAGCAGCTTAGACGCAGGGGCGAAGGGCTACACCTTC	CASSLDAGAKGYTF
TRBV11-2	17	NA	TRBJ2-6	NA	TGTGCCAGCAGCTTAGAAATAGGGGGGGCTGGGGCCAACGTCCTGACTTTC	CASSLEIGGAGANVLTF
TRBV28	14	NA	TRBJ1-2	NA	TGTGCCAGCATCGAAAGCGGGGCAGTAGGGGGCTACACCTTC	CASIESGAVGGYTF
TRBV5-6	15	TRBD1	TRBJ1-2	NA	TGTGCCAGCAGCTTGGCATTGACAGGGGTCTATGGCTACACCTTC	CASSLALTGVYGYTF